The 24 T cell receptor beta chains below come from one sample, sequenced in a study of metastatic and nonmetastatic thyroid tumors. Every patient underwent thyroid surgery untreated. TCRdb re-called the PCR reads with MiXCR. The sample lists roughly 90,000 clones, 15% seen once, with roughly 3.9% in the top ten. The sample consisted of blood. These receptors came from a female donor with papillary thyroid cancer or a benign thyroid nodule (not recorded which). Some clones in this sample may be carry-over from other donors' samples.

Details on this clone: This could be a read error, since a much larger clone is one nucleotide away. The chain carries TRBV6-5 and TRBJ2-1; 11 bases align to TRBD2. The CDR3 is 16 amino acids. Germline CDR1 reads MNHEY; CDR2 reads SVGAGI. V dropped 0 bases and J dropped 6; count of bases not matched to a gene: 4. In DNA form, the CDR3 reads TGTGCCAGCAGTTACTCCGTAGCGGGGGGGCTCAATGAGCAGTTCTTC. It codes for CASSYSVAGGLNEQFF.

This clone was seen repeatedly, ten times or more. Other DNA sequences in the same sample also yield this CDR3. The rearrangement joins TRBV2 to TRBJ2-2, with TRBD2 matching 11 bases. The germline CDR1 and CDR2 sequences are SNHLY and FYNNEI. This CDR3 is 15 amino acids long. J gave up 6 bases and V 5 bases, and 5 bases lay outside the gene matches. CDR3 protein: CASSHETSGAGELFF. CDR3 in DNA: TGTGCCAGCAGTCACGAGACTAGCGGGGCCGGGGAGCTGTTTTTT.

Turning to this clone: A junction end diverges from the germline sequence, so it may reflect a read error. The CDR3 DNA sequence: TGTGCCAGCAGTGATAGGGGATTATCCAAAAACACTCAGTACTTC. Translated: CASSDRGLSKNTQYF. The chain has TRBV2 and TRBJ2-4, with D possibly matching TRBD1 (5 bases). CDR1 is SNHLY and CDR2 is FYNNEI in the germline V gene. The CDR3 sequence is 15 residues long.

This clone was counted between two and nine times. A much larger clone sits a single nucleotide away, making a read error possible. The rearrangement links TRBV2 to TRBJ2-3, with TRBD1 matching 9 bases. The CDR3 contains 17 residues. Germline CDR1 reads SNHLY; CDR2 reads FYNNEI. V lost 3 bases to trimming and J lost 2 bases; unmatched junction nucleotides: 9. CDR3 sequence: CASSERAGTGYTDTQYF. CDR3 coding DNA: TGTGCCAGCAGTGAGAGAGCCGGGACAGGGTACACAGATACGCAGTATTTT.

There are a few counts of this clone. The V and J genes are TRBV11-2 and TRBJ2-3; D may be TRBD2 (5 bases). The CDR3 runs to 16 residues. Germline lookup yields CDR1 SGHAT and CDR2 FQNNGV. V was pared by 7 bases and J by 0 bases, with 17 bases between. CDR3 bases: TGTGCCAGCATCTCCCCCCGGGGAGATAGCACAGATACGCAGTATTTT. Translation: CASISPRGDSTDTQYF.

This clone was observed a handful of times. The V gene is TRBV28, the J gene TRBJ1-4, with D uncertain. Germline V gene sequence: CDR1 MDHEN, CDR2 SYDVKM. CDR3 length equals 13 residues. DNA for the CDR3: TGTGCAAGAAGTGGGAGTTCTAATGAAAAACTGTTTTTT. The encoded protein is CARSGSSNEKLFF.

This clone was picked up many times. This chain links TRBV20-1 with TRBJ2-2; D may be TRBD2 (6 bases). CDR3 length: 18 residues. Germline V lookup: CDR1 DFQATT, CDR2 SNEGSKA (reference sequence). V gave up 2 bases and J gave up 1 base, with 20 bases separating them. In DNA, the CDR3 is TGCAGTGCTAGAAAGGGAGGCGCGGGGAACGGGAACACCGGGGAGCTGTTTTTT. It translates to CSARKGGAGNGNTGELFF.

The genes are TRBV4-1 and TRBJ1-2; D gene unclear. Per the germline V gene, CDR1 is MGHRA and CDR2 is YSYEKL. The CDR3 is made up of 15 amino acids. Trimming took 0 bases from V and 2 from J, leaving 10 bases between them. CDR3 nucleotide sequence: TGCGCCAGCAGCCAAGAAGGTAACCAGAACTATGGCTACACCTTC. It is translated as CASSQEGNQNYGYTF.

This clone was observed many times. CDR3 nucleotide sequence: TGTGCCAGCGCGGGGGTGAACACAGATACGCAGTATTTT. Protein: CASAGVNTDTQYF. The chain uses TRBV6-2 or TRBV6-3 and TRBJ2-3; TRBD2 aligns across 7 bases. The germline gives CDR1 MNHEY, CDR2 SVGEGT. V trimming: 8 bases; J trimming: 2 bases; junction bases outside the gene matches: 4. The CDR3 totals 13 residues.

This clone was observed many times. The gene calls are TRBV2 and TRBJ1-2; weak D call: TRBD1 (6 bases). Germline values: CDR1 SNHLY, CDR2 FYNNEI. This CDR3 spans 14 amino acids. Trimming removed 5 bases from V and 0 bases from J, with 10 bases in between. CDR3 nucleotide sequence: TGTGCCAGCAGTTCCCAGGGGACTAACTATGGCTACACCTTC. It yields the protein CASSSQGTNYGYTF.

Turning to this clone: With a much larger clone just one base away, this may be a read error. This chain joins TRBV5-6 and TRBJ1-2; TRBD1 matches at 7 bases. After removal of 3 bases from V and 6 bases from J, the junction contained 8 bases not matched to a gene. Germline values: CDR1 SGHDT, CDR2 YYEEEE. The CDR3 runs to 14 residues. CDR3 in amino acids: CASSWPRGHDGYTF. The CDR3 DNA is TGTGCCAGCAGCTGGCCGAGGGGGCATGATGGCTACACCTTC.

The chain couples TRBV11-2 to TRBJ2-7; D might be TRBD1 (6 bases). From germline, CDR1 is SGHAT and CDR2 FQNNGV. V gave up 4 bases and J gave up 10 bases, with 14 bases separating them. This CDR3 spans 12 amino acids. CDR3 sequence: CASSSDSYYQYF. Written as DNA, the CDR3 is TGTGCCAGCAGCTCGGACAGCTACTATCAGTACTTC.

Turning to this clone: This may arise from a read error, as a much more abundant clone is one base away. The chain's CDR3 is CASSPGGAVVTEAFF. CDR3 in DNA: TGTGCCAGCAGCCCCGGAGGGGCAGTCGTCACTGAAGCTTTCTTT. The chain employs TRBV7-3 and TRBJ1-1; tentative D call: TRBD1 (5 bases). Trimming took off 5 bases at V and 4 bases at J, with 17 bases between the two ends. CDR1 is SGHTA and CDR2 is FQGTGA in the germline V gene. CDR3 length: 15 residues.

To note about this clone: Being one base from a much bigger clone, this may be a read error. The chain couples TRBV13 to TRBJ2-3, with 7 bases fitting TRBD2. The CDR3 loop spans 14 amino acids. After removal of 5 bases from V and 8 bases from J, the junction contained 10 bases not matched to a gene. Germline V gene data show CDR1 as PRHDT and CDR2 as FYEKMQ (reference sequence). This chain's CDR3 is CASSPRLAQGTQYF. In DNA, the CDR3 is TGTGCCAGCAGCCCCCGACTAGCCCAAGGTACGCAGTATTTT.

A few counts support this clone. The chain combines TRBV6-1 with TRBJ2-7; D not resolved. V gave up 0 bases and J gave up 4 bases, with 7 bases separating them. Germline CDR1 is MNHNS and CDR2 is SASEGT. There are 13 residues in the CDR3. The CDR3 region is CASSEATKYEQYV. In DNA, the CDR3 is TGTGCCAGCAGTGAAGCAACTAAGTACGAGCAGTACGTC.

This clone was seen many times. This chain links TRBV11-3 with TRBJ2-6, with TRBD2 matching 8 bases. Germline lookup yields CDR1 SGHNT and CDR2 YENEEA. The length of the CDR3 is 15 residues. V was pared by 5 bases and J by 7 bases, with 7 bases of the junction left unmatched. CDR3 sequence (DNA): TGTGCCAGCAGCCGCGGGGGGTCGGGCGCCAACGTCCTGACTTTC. Its protein is CASSRGGSGANVLTF.

Ten or more counts support this clone. This chain joins TRBV9 and TRBJ1-6; D is perhaps TRBD1 (5 bases). CDR1 is SGDLS, CDR2 YYNGEE, per germline. The V and J ends lost 7 bases and 5 bases respectively, with 16 bases between them. There are 15 residues in the CDR3. The CDR3 coding sequence is TGTGCCAGCTCAGGGAGGGTAGGAGATAATTCACCCCTCCACTTT. It codes for CASSGRVGDNSPLHF.

This clone was seen repeatedly, ten times or more. The chain uses TRBV6-2 or TRBV6-3 and TRBJ1-5, with TRBD1 as a possible D gene (5 bases). V lost 2 bases and J 11 bases, leaving 13 bases between the germline ends. CDR1 and CDR2 from the germline V gene are MNHEY and SVGEGT. The CDR3 loop spans 13 amino acids. CDR3 DNA sequence: TGTGCCAGCAGTTACGGGTCGCAGGGCACCCAGCATTTT. This encodes CASSYGSQGTQHF.

The V and J genes are TRBV27 and TRBJ1-5, with D possibly TRBD1 on 5 matching bases. Per germline, CDR1 MNHEY and CDR2 SMNVEV (reference sequence). With 5 bases removed from V and 10 bases from J, the gap between germline ends came to 21 bases. The CDR3 loop spans 15 amino acids. Written as DNA, the CDR3 is TGTGCCAGCAGTGCGAAGGGTAATTCGGGACTTCCCCAGCATTTT. This codes for CASSAKGNSGLPQHF.

In its sample, this clone was seen a few times. This may stem from a read error, because a much larger clone lies one nucleotide away. This chain connects TRBV29-1 to TRBJ1-2; D is unresolved. Germline V gives CDR1 SQVTM, CDR2 ANQGSEA. CDR3 length: 13 residues. In DNA, the CDR3 is TGCAGCTTTGAGCTTCGGCGTGGGTATGGCTACACCTTC. It specifies CSFELRRGYGYTF.

With regard to this clone: A single base separates this from a much larger clone, so it may be a read error. The same CDR3 can be traced to other DNA sequences in this sample. This chain uses TRBV14 with TRBJ1-3; D not resolved. The V gene's germline CDR1 is SGHDN and CDR2 FVKESK. V gave up 1 base and J gave up 4 bases, with 14 bases separating them. This CDR3 has 16 residues. The CDR3 loop is CASSQAAGTRGNTIYF. CDR3 coding DNA: TGTGCCAGCAGCCAAGCAGCCGGAACCCGAGGAAACACCATATATTTT.

The sample holds many counts of this clone. The chain uses TRBV19 and TRBJ1-1, with D hard to call. V lost 6 bases, J lost 4 bases, and 6 bases lay in between. The germline gives CDR1 LNHDA, CDR2 SQIVND (reference sequence). The CDR3 is 11 amino acids. Here the CDR3 reads CASRRSTEAFF. The DNA for the CDR3 is TGTGCCAGTAGGAGGAGCACTGAAGCTTTCTTT.

The genes are TRBV2 and TRBJ2-7; 9 bases line up with TRBD2. J gave up 5 bases and V 8 bases, and 13 bases lay outside the gene matches. CDR1 SNHLY and CDR2 FYNNEI come from the germline V gene. The CDR3 totals 15 residues. CDR3 sequence: CASLGAGGPKDEQYF. The CDR3 nucleotides read TGTGCCAGCCTTGGCGCGGGAGGGCCCAAGGACGAGCAGTACTTC.

With respect to this clone: Germline is not matched at one junction end, which may reflect a read error. The V call is TRBV2, the J call TRBJ2-5; 14 bases map to TRBD2. The CDR3 is 16 amino acids. CDR1 and CDR2 (germline): SNHLY, FYNNEI. CDR3 nucleotides: TGTGCCAGCAGTGCCGGACTAGCGGGGGGCCGCGAGACCCTGTACTTC. This gives the protein CASSAGLAGGRETLYF. Full variable domain (outside the CDR3, taken from reference TRBV2 and TRBJ2-5): EPEVTQTPSHQVTQMGQEVILRCVPISNHLYFYWYRQILGQKVEFLVSFYNNEISEKSEIFDDQFSVERPDGSNFTLKIRSTKLEDSAMYFCASSAGLAGGRETLYFGPGTRLLVL.